One TCR beta chain is described in this entry. There are a few counts of this clonotype. Its antigen target is currently unknown. No base quality values were provided; no much bigger clone lies one nucleotide off. For repertoire sequencing, the TCR beta CDR3 regions were amplified from RNA transcripts. The first round was an RT-PCR using HTBI primers with the Qiagen OneStep RT-PCR kit, and this first round was followed by a second-round multiplex PCR, then size selection and purification. The libraries underwent paired-end sequencing with 100 bp reads on an Illumina HiSeq2000. The source study handled its data this way. SOAPnuke was used to process the reads, throwing out any read that had adapters, had uncalled bases, had a mean Phred below 15, or lacked an exact constant-primer or identifier match. High-quality paired reads were merged with COPE v1.2.5. Clonotypes were defined as unique nucleotide sequences and were aligned to IMGT TRB V, D and J references using MiTCR v1.1. The analysis was limited to V-J combinations with a frequency above 0.0001, which together covered 99% to 99.2% of repertoires. For each V-J combination, a TCR clonal expansion and chaos score was defined as F50 clonal expansion divided by the chaos observed in the TCRdist matrix. Welch's t-statistics and random forest were used to reduce features to about 14 V-J combinations, which were fed into a naive Bayes classifier. Thyroid-blood repertoire similarity was quantified with the Morisita-Horn index. The public reads were quality trimmed at Q25 with fastp and then assembled into clones with MiXCR by TCRdb, keeping productive beta chains. Each CDR3 protein gets just one entry, which takes the most common genes and DNA from the rows behind it. What appears here as the V and J calls and clone size reflects TCRdb's work, not the paper's. Present in this sample are around 660,000 distinct CDR3 sequences, about 40% of which were seen just once. The top ten hold over 2.5% of the sample.

The data belong to a study of Graves' ophthalmopathy and Graves' hyperthyroidism (dated by TCRdb to the late 2010s). Describing the broader study: Peripheral blood was collected before any treatment was given, at the time of initial diagnosis. TCR beta repertoire signatures were used to distinguish Graves' ophthalmopathy from Graves' hyperthyroidism and to predict progression to ophthalmopathy. In total, 135 blood samples were TCR-sequenced: roughly 45 ophthalmopathy, 75 hyperthyroidism and 17 hyperthyroidism-to-ophthalmopathy patients. A discovery set of 100 or so patients (43 ophthalmopathy, under 65 stable hyperthyroidism) was enrolled to explore V-J signatures distinguishing ophthalmopathy from hyperthyroidism. An independent validation cohort comprised some 19 hyperthyroidism patients and about 16 patients who later progressed from hyperthyroidism to ophthalmopathy. In 6 or 7 hyperthyroidism patients, T-cell repertoires of thyroid tissue and blood were compared. Following sampling, methimazole starting at 30 mg daily was administered to hyperthyroidism patients, and high-dose intravenous methylprednisolone was administered to ophthalmopathy patients. What the authors observed across the whole study: Ophthalmopathy was separated from stable hyperthyroidism by the 13-signature model with 85% to 90% sensitivity and roughly 82% specificity in cross-validation and with 80%/75% in the test set. No statistical method was used to predetermine the sample size, and group allocation was not hidden from the investigators. In validation, the model predicted ophthalmopathy progression with more than 55% sensitivity and roughly 72% specificity; roughly eleven predicted patients were CT-confirmed with GO in a median of about 6.2 months. Most of the expanded thyroid clonotypes with a frequency above 0.001 were also detected in blood, and it was suggested that the thyroid immune response may be reflected by blood repertoires.

The CDR3 covers 16 residues, taking in both the cysteine and the phenylalanine. Just the 48-base CDR3 DNA is kept, in frame starting at base 1. V and J are trimmed by 6 bases and 2 bases, and the gene matches miss 9 bases of the junction. According to the germline V gene, CDR1 reads MNHNS and CDR2 reads SASEGT. Patients with ophthalmopathy had moderately to severely active disease, with a Clinical Activity Score of 3 or more, a NOSPECS grade of 4 or more, and a disease duration of less than 3 months. Patients were excluded if they had other autoimmune diseases, uncontrolled infections, pregnancy or lactation. Diagnosis was based on clinical symptoms, serum thyroxine, TRAb, thyroid ultrasound and orbital computed tomography. Ficoll-Paque density gradient centrifugation was used to isolate PBMCs from approximately 11 ml of fresh peripheral blood. Trizol reagent was used to extract the total RNA, and its quality was then checked on an Agilent 2100 Bioanalyzer.

Input material: peripheral blood. This sequence was found in an adult man with Graves' ophthalmopathy. The chain couples TRBV6-1 to TRBJ1-3, and TRBD1 aligns with 8 junction nucleotides. Here is the DNA: TGTGCCAGCAGAAGAACCTCAGGGGGCGCTGGAAACACCATATATTTT. This is translated as CASRRTSGGAGNTIYF.